This entry lists 32 T cell receptor beta chains sequenced from one sample in a study of CXCR3-negative and CXCR3-positive naive CD8 T cells. The authors prepared UMI-labeled TRB cDNA libraries by 5' RACE. TCRdb re-called the 5' RACE reads; every CDR3 protein appears as one record, without DNA. This table holds around 140,000 distinct CDR3 sequences. Sequences were obtained from naive CXCR3- CD8+ T cells from blood. Subset denoted: CD45RO-CCR7+CD27+CD95- naive CD8+ T cells lacking CXCR3 (TNR3-). These receptors were taken from a human donor in good health. Some clones in this sample may be carry-over from other donors' samples.

The V call is TRBV6-2 or TRBV6-3, the J call TRBJ1-1; TCRdb calls TRBD1, which cannot be checked without DNA. Looked up from germline, CDR1 is MNHEY and CDR2 is SVGEGT. The CDR3 is 17 amino acids. The CDR3 region is CASSPAPNLQGNTEAFF.

The chain links TRBV20-1 to TRBJ1-1; the D call of TRBD1 rests on TCRdb alone, since no DNA is present to check it. The V gene's germline CDR1 is DFQATT and CDR2 SNEGSKA (reference sequence). This CDR3 region has 15 residues. The CDR3 sequence: CSARDFRDLNTEAFF.

CDR3 loop: CASSQRVGGSTMNTEAFF. This chain uses TRBV6-4 with TRBJ1-1; there is no DNA to check the TCRdb D call of TRBD1. Germline V lookup: CDR1 MRHNA, CDR2 SNTAGT. CDR3 size: 18 residues.

The chain has TRBV29-1 and TRBJ1-6. In germline, CDR1 is SQVTM, CDR2 ANQGSEA. The CDR3 totals 13 residues. The chain's CDR3 is CSVGGELNSPLHF. Variable domain in full (rest from reference TRBV29-1 and TRBJ1-6): SAVISQKPSRDICQRGTSLTIQCQVDSQVTMMFWYRQQPGQSLTLIATANQGSEATYESGFVIDKFPISRPNLTFSTLTVSNMSPEDSSIYLCSVGGELNSPLHFGNGTRLTVT.

The chain uses TRBV12-3 or TRBV12-4 and TRBJ2-7. The CDR3 spans 14 residues. CDR3 sequence reads: CASSLFFEHYEQYF.

This sequence joins TRBV29-1 and TRBJ2-2; TCRdb names TRBD2, which stays unverified in the absence of DNA. CDR1 and CDR2 from the germline V gene are SQVTM and ANQGSEA. The CDR3 contains 12 residues. The CDR3 reads CCGTLNTGELFF.

This chain joins TRBV29-1 and TRBJ2-1; TCRdb gives TRBD2 as the D gene, but with no DNA this cannot be confirmed. Germline V lookup: CDR1 SQVTM, CDR2 ANQGSEA. The CDR3 runs to 13 residues. The CDR3 reads CSVWGGRVDEQFF.

V and J are TRBV7-2 and TRBJ2-3; as DNA is missing, the TRBD1 call by TCRdb cannot be tested. The CDR3 loop spans 15 amino acids. Germline values: CDR1 SGHTA, CDR2 FQGNSA. CDR3 sequence: CASRPLGEVTDTQYF.

The chain has TRBV7-3 and TRBJ2-3; TCRdb gives TRBD1 as the D gene, but with no DNA this cannot be confirmed. This CDR3 comprises 16 residues. The germline CDR1 and CDR2 sequences are SGHTA and FQGTGA. Here the CDR3 reads CASSPWGGETTDTQYF.

The CDR3 is CASSLSGAPRTDTQYF. The V and J genes are TRBV27 and TRBJ2-3; TCRdb's assignment of TRBD2 cannot be checked, as there is no DNA. Germline CDR1 reads MNHEY; CDR2 reads SMNVEV (reference sequence). This CDR3 has 16 amino acids.

The chain links TRBV7-9 to TRBJ2-7; TCRdb proposes TRBD2, but this gene call is untestable without DNA. Germline CDR1 SEHNR, CDR2 FQNEAQ (reference sequence). CDR3 size: 19 residues. The CDR3 spells CASSYRGTSGKQISYEQYF.

The rearrangement uses TRBV12-3 or TRBV12-4 and TRBJ2-3. The CDR3 has 14 residues. The CDR3 sequence: CASSLIDPTDTQYF.

The chain couples TRBV14 to TRBJ1-1. CDR1 is SGHDN and CDR2 is FVKESK in the germline V gene. The length of the CDR3 is 13 residues. The CDR3 reads CASSQDGWTEAFF.

This chain links TRBV6-5 with TRBJ2-1; TCRdb outputs TRBD1, but without DNA this stays unchecked. Germline CDR1 is MNHEY and CDR2 is SVGAGI. This CDR3 comprises 17 residues. The CDR3 reads CASSYRAGGGGRNEQFF.

The genes are TRBV12-3 or TRBV12-4 and TRBJ1-4; TCRdb proposes TRBD1, but this gene call is untestable without DNA. CDR3 size: 17 residues. CDR3: CASNSPGQGATNEKLFF.

The V gene is TRBV29-1, the J gene TRBJ1-1. CDR3 length: 13 amino acids. CDR1 is SQVTM, CDR2 ANQGSEA, per germline. CDR3 in amino acids: CSVEGRQNTEAFF.

This chain links TRBV6-6 with TRBJ2-1; TCRdb reports TRBD1, a call that lacks DNA to check it against. Per the germline V gene, CDR1 is MNHNY and CDR2 is SVGAGI (reference sequence). The CDR3 has 17 residues. The CDR3 reads CASSSTPPGQGHNEQFF.

The V gene is TRBV9, the J gene TRBJ2-7; TCRdb's D call, TRBD2, is unchecked because there is no DNA. The CDR3 has 14 residues. Germline V gives CDR1 SGDLS, CDR2 YYNGEE. CDR3 protein: CASSPGDLTYEQYF.

The chain carries TRBV14 and TRBJ1-4. Germline V gene lookup returns CDR1 SGHDN and CDR2 FVKESK. The CDR3 spans 14 residues. The CDR3 loop is CASSREGPPRKLFF. Complete variable domain (other parts from reference TRBV14 and TRBJ1-4): EAGVTQFPSHSVIEKGQTVTLRCDPISGHDNLYWYRRVMGKEIKFLLHFVKESKQDESGMPNNRFLAERTGGTYSTLKVQPAELEDSGVYFCASSREGPPRKLFFGSGTQLSVL.

V and J are TRBV5-1 and TRBJ2-5; TCRdb's D gene call, TRBD1, goes unchecked for lack of DNA. The length of the CDR3 is 15 residues. From germline, CDR1 is SGHRS and CDR2 YFSETQ. The chain's CDR3 is CASSMGQGYQETQYF.

The rearrangement links TRBV28 to TRBJ1-2; TCRdb returns TRBD1, unconfirmable since there is no DNA. CDR1 MDHEN and CDR2 SYDVKM come from the germline V gene. The length of the CDR3 is 14 residues. The CDR3 is CASKPGPINYGYTF.

CDR3 amino acids: CASSLSGNSPLHF. The chain is built from TRBV28 and TRBJ1-6. Germline values: CDR1 MDHEN, CDR2 SYDVKM. CDR3 length equals 13 residues.

The rearrangement uses TRBV19 and TRBJ2-5; TCRdb designates TRBD1, a call that cannot be tested without DNA. Germline CDR1 reads LNHDA; CDR2 reads SQIVND (reference sequence). This CDR3 has 16 amino acids. The CDR3 is CASSFTGTGFQETQYF.

This chain joins TRBV29-1 and TRBJ1-1. Germline CDR1 is SQVTM and CDR2 is ANQGSEA. The CDR3 extends over 13 amino acids. This chain's CDR3 is CSVVGGMNTEAFF. The variable domain in full, with the rest retrieved from reference TRBV29-1 and TRBJ1-1, is SAVISQKPSRDICQRGTSLTIQCQVDSQVTMMFWYRQQPGQSLTLIATANQGSEATYESGFVIDKFPISRPNLTFSTLTVSNMSPEDSSIYLCSVVGGMNTEAFFGQGTRLTVV.

This chain links TRBV4-3 with TRBJ1-2; lacking DNA, the TRBD1 call made by TCRdb goes unchecked. The germline gives CDR1 LGHNA, CDR2 YSLEER. The CDR3 has 15 amino acids. The CDR3 loop reads CASSYTGTGNYGYTF.

The rearrangement uses TRBV12-3 or TRBV12-4 and TRBJ1-1. This CDR3 region has 14 residues. CDR3 region: CASRTGGKNTEAFF.

The chain links TRBV7-2 to TRBJ2-7. The CDR3 spans 13 residues. Germline-derived CDR1 and CDR2 are SGHTA and FQGNSA. CDR3 region: CASSFLRSYEQYF.

The chain couples TRBV11-3 to TRBJ2-2. The CDR3 is 14 amino acids. Per the germline V gene, CDR1 is SGHNT and CDR2 is YENEEA. CDR3 sequence reads: CASSRHTNTGELFF.

The chain couples TRBV24-1 to TRBJ1-3. This CDR3 has 15 amino acids. CDR1 and CDR2 from the germline V gene are KGHDR and SFDVKD. The CDR3 protein is CASLRGTYSGNTIYF.

CDR3: CSATGTGVESGANVLTF. The rearrangement uses TRBV29-1 and TRBJ2-6; without DNA, the TCRdb call of TRBD1 cannot be checked. The CDR3 covers 17 residues. The germline V gene encodes CDR1 SQVTM and CDR2 ANQGSEA.

The chain uses TRBV7-6 and TRBJ2-1; the D call of TRBD1 rests on TCRdb alone, since no DNA is present to check it. In germline, CDR1 is SGHVS, CDR2 FNYEAQ. The CDR3 spans 15 residues. The CDR3 reads CASSAVGQGAWEQFF.

The chain recombines TRBV29-1 with TRBJ1-1. Germline CDR1 is SQVTM and CDR2 is ANQGSEA. CDR3 length: 12 amino acids. The chain's CDR3 is CSVADLNTEAFF. The whole variable domain, remainder taken from reference TRBV29-1 and TRBJ1-1, is SAVISQKPSRDICQRGTSLTIQCQVDSQVTMMFWYRQQPGQSLTLIATANQGSEATYESGFVIDKFPISRPNLTFSTLTVSNMSPEDSSIYLCSVADLNTEAFFGQGTRLTVV.